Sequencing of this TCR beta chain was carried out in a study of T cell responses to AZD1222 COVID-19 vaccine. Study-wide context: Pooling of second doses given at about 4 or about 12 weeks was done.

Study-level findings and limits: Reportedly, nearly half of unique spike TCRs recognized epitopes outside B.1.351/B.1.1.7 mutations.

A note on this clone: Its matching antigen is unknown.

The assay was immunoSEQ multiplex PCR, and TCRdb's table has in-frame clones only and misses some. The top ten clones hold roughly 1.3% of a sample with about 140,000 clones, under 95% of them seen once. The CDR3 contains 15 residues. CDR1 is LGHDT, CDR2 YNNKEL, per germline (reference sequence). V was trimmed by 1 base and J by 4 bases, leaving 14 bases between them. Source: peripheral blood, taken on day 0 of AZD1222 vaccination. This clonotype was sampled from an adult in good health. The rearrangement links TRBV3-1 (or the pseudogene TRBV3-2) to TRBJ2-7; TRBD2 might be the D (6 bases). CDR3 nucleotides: TGTGCCAGCAGCCAAGGCCCTGGGGCGGGGTACGAGCAGTACTTC. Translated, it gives CASSQGPGAGYEQYF.